These 18 T cell receptor beta chains share one sample of origin, sequenced in a study of shared clonotypes between healthy human individuals. TCRdb's copy holds only in-frame clones and misses some; the assay was immunoSEQ multiplex PCR. In the table there are about half a million clones, roughly 78% of which are singletons. Sequencing was carried out using PBMCs. The receptors were gathered from a woman between 40 and 55 years old in good health. Some clones in this sample may be carry-over from other donors' samples.

The chain combines TRBV10-1 with TRBJ2-3; tentatively, D is TRBD2 (6 bases). V lost 0 bases to trimming and J lost 6 bases, with 16 bases between them. This CDR3 comprises 16 residues. From germline, CDR1 is WNHNN and CDR2 SYGVQD (reference sequence). Here the CDR3 DNA reads TGCGCCAGCAGTGAGTCCGAACTAGCCCCGGGTGATACGCAGTATTTT. Protein sequence: CASSESELAPGDTQYF.

The chain joins TRBV15 to TRBJ2-7; maybe TRBD2 (6 bases). CDR1 LNHNV and CDR2 YYDKDF come from the germline V gene (reference sequence). Trimming took 5 bases from V and 0 from J, leaving 14 bases between them. The CDR3 extends over 15 amino acids. The CDR3 here is CATSLGLGSSYEQYF. CDR3 nucleotide sequence: TGTGCCACCAGCCTGGGACTGGGTAGCTCCTACGAGCAGTACTTC. The entire variable domain, with the rest obtained from reference TRBV15 and TRBJ2-7, is as follows: DAMVIQNPRYQVTQFGKPVTLSCSQTLNHNVMYWYQQKSSQAPKLLFHYYDKDFNNEADTPDNFQSRRPNTSFCFLDIRSPGLGDTAMYLCATSLGLGSSYEQYFGPGTRLTVT.

The chain employs TRBV30 and TRBJ2-1; TRBD2 matches at 13 bases. Germline V gene lookup returns CDR1 GTSNPN and CDR2 SVGIG (reference sequence). V gave up 2 bases and J gave up 6 bases; unmatched junction bases: 7. The CDR3 spans 16 residues. CDR3 sequence reads: CAWSFTGLAGSNEQFF. The CDR3 DNA reads TGTGCCTGGAGTTTTACGGGACTAGCGGGATCCAATGAGCAGTTCTTC.

The rearrangement uses TRBV4-2 and TRBJ2-2, with TRBD2 matching over 8 bases. CDR3 size: 14 residues. Germline trimming cut 4 bases from V and 7 bases from J; bases unmatched to any gene: 5. Germline CDR1 is LGHNA and CDR2 is YNFKEQ. The DNA of the CDR3 is TGTGCCAGCAGCCCGGGACTAGTGATCGGGGAGCTGTTTTTT. Its protein is CASSPGLVIGELFF.

This clone was counted a few times. This rearrangement joins TRBV19 to TRBJ1-5; possible D gene TRBD1, 5 bases. Per the germline V gene, CDR1 is LNHDA and CDR2 is SQIVND (reference sequence). The CDR3 runs 14 residues. V was cut by 3 bases and J by 5 bases, with 11 bases left in between. DNA for the CDR3: TGTGCCAGTAGTATTCGGGGCCCATATCAGCCCCAGCATTTT. Protein: CASSIRGPYQPQHF.

As regards this clone: A much larger clone is a single base away; this may be a read error. The same CDR3 also results from other DNA sequences found in this sample. The V gene is TRBV2, the J gene TRBJ2-3; D not resolved. V was trimmed by 5 bases and J by 3 bases, leaving 3 bases between them. The CDR3 spans 11 residues. The germline CDR1 and CDR2 sequences are SNHLY and FYNNEI. The CDR3 DNA is TGTGCCAGCAGTTTAACAGATACGCAGTATTTT. The encoded protein is CASSLTDTQYF.

The V and J genes are TRBV2 and TRBJ2-7; 8 positions match TRBD1. Trimming at V came to 10 bases and at J to 3 bases, leaving 8 bases not matched to a gene. This CDR3 contains 13 residues. Germline CDR1 SNHLY, CDR2 FYNNEI. The CDR3 coding sequence is TGTGCCACTACATCGGACAGGGACTACGAGCAGTACTTC. It yields the protein CATTSDRDYEQYF.

This chain connects TRBV29-1 to TRBJ1-2, with 8 bases matching TRBD1. Germline CDR1 reads SQVTM; CDR2 reads ANQGSEA. The V segment lost 4 bases and the J segment 4 bases; nucleotides outside the gene matches: 11. The CDR3 length is 15 residues. The CDR3 here is CSVGSGGGYLYGYTF. CDR3 DNA sequence: TGCAGCGTTGGATCAGGGGGCGGGTACCTCTATGGCTACACCTTC.

The J gene is TRBJ1-4, the V gene TRBV5-4, with TRBD1 identical over 12 bases. Per the germline V gene, CDR1 is SGHNT and CDR2 is YYREEE (reference sequence). The CDR3 is 16 residues long. Losses at the gene ends were 3 bases for V and 4 bases for J; bases not matched to a gene: 4. This CDR3 reads CASSSGQGAGNEKLFF. Here the CDR3 DNA reads TGTGCCAGCAGCTCGGGACAGGGGGCCGGTAATGAAAAACTGTTTTTT. Using reference TRBV5-4 and TRBJ1-4 for the parts outside the CDR3, the full variable domain is ETGVTQSPTHLIKTRGQQVTLRCSSQSGHNTVSWYQQALGQGPQFIFQYYREEENGRGNFPPRFSGLQFPNYSSELNVNALELDDSALYLCASSSGQGAGNEKLFFGSGTQLSVL.

The chain links TRBV10-3 to TRBJ2-2; 10 nucleotides agree with TRBD2. The germline V gene encodes CDR1 ENHRY and CDR2 SYGVKD. The CDR3 totals 16 residues. J gave up 3 bases and V 5 bases, and 6 bases lay outside the gene matches. This CDR3 reads CAISPATSGDTGELFF. In DNA form, the CDR3 reads TGTGCCATCAGTCCTGCTACTAGCGGGGACACCGGGGAGCTGTTTTTT.

This clone was detected once. The chain recombines TRBV19 with TRBJ2-4; a weak D match, TRBD2 (6 bases). The germline CDR1 and CDR2 sequences are LNHDA and SQIVND (reference sequence). The length of the CDR3 is 16 residues. Trimming removed 3 bases from V and 2 bases from J, with 14 bases in between. As DNA, the CDR3 is TGTGCCAGTAGTATGACTTATAGCGGTACCAAAAACATTCAGTACTTC. Its protein is CASSMTYSGTKNIQYF.

The rearrangement uses TRBV2 and TRBJ2-1, with 10 nucleotides matching TRBD1. Germline trimming cut 4 bases from V and 7 bases from J; bases unmatched to any gene: 4. The CDR3 is made up of 14 amino acids. Germline lookup yields CDR1 SNHLY and CDR2 FYNNEI. This chain's CDR3 is CASSGRTGGNEQFF. The CDR3 DNA reads as TGTGCCAGCAGTGGGAGGACAGGGGGTAATGAGCAGTTCTTC.

This clone occurred many times. The chain has TRBV29-1 and TRBJ2-7; 7 nucleotides line up with TRBD1. The germline gives CDR1 SQVTM, CDR2 ANQGSEA. The V and J ends lost 3 bases and 5 bases, in that order; junction bases with no gene match: 1. CDR3 length: 11 residues. CDR3 nucleotide sequence: TGCAGCGTTGAGACAGGGCACGAGCAGTACTTC. It yields the protein CSVETGHEQYF.

This CDR3 reads CASREPGGETQYF. DNA of the CDR3: TGCGCCAGCAGGGAGCCGGGGGGAGAGACCCAGTACTTC. This sequence joins TRBV5-1 and TRBJ2-5; 7 bases are shared with TRBD2. Germline assignment: CDR1 SGHRS and CDR2 YFSETQ. The CDR3 covers 13 residues. V was pared by 5 bases and J by 4 bases, with 5 bases of the junction left unmatched.

A note on this clone: Distinct nucleotide sequences in the sample also encode this CDR3. The chain links TRBV6-5 to TRBJ2-7, with 9 positions matching TRBD1. The CDR3 runs to 13 residues. Germline V lookup: CDR1 MNHEY, CDR2 SVGAGI. Trimming took 5 bases from V and 4 from J; bases not matched to a gene: 3. The CDR3: CASSLGQGYEQYF. CDR3 nucleotide sequence: TGTGCCAGCAGTCTGGGACAGGGTTACGAGCAGTACTTC.

This clone turned up a few times. The genes are TRBV6-1 and TRBJ1-5; the D is unclear. The CDR3 runs 15 residues. Looked up from germline, CDR1 is MNHNS and CDR2 is SASEGT. V was shortened by 2 bases and J by 2 bases, with 10 bases between the two germline ends. The CDR3 bases are TGTGCCAGCAGTGAACAACCCCTTGGCAATCAGCCCCAGCATTTT. Protein sequence: CASSEQPLGNQPQHF.

This clone appeared a few times. The V call is TRBV30, the J call TRBJ2-1, with D possibly being TRBD1 or TRBD2 (5 bases each). The germline gives CDR1 GTSNPN, CDR2 SVGIG (reference sequence). Deletions cut 0 bases from V and 9 bases from J, with 15 bases between. The CDR3 sequence is 14 residues long. CDR3 nucleotides: TGTGCCTGGAGTGTAGCCTACCGGGGCGCTGAGCAGTTCTTC. Translating it yields CAWSVAYRGAEQFF.

This clone has a count of ten or more. The chain uses TRBV28 and TRBJ2-1; 9 nucleotides match TRBD2. The CDR3 extends over 18 amino acids. From germline, CDR1 is MDHEN and CDR2 SYDVKM. J gave up 5 bases and V 6 bases, and 17 bases lay outside the gene matches. The CDR3 region is CASSISPGAGGLHNEQFF. CDR3 nucleotide sequence: TGTGCCAGCAGCATATCCCCCGGGGCGGGAGGGTTGCACAATGAGCAGTTCTTC.